The clone carrying this T cell receptor beta chain was found once. Its antigen is unknown. This sample stems from a study of cytomegalovirus exposure and HLA in healthy donors. The PCR used 60 Vbeta and 13 Jbeta primers. Only in-frame clones appear in the TCRdb table, and some are missing; sequencing was by immunoSEQ multiplex PCR. The sample holds about 200,000 clones, 60% to 80% seen once. Germline CDR1 SNHLY, CDR2 FYNNEI. V was shortened by 6 bases and J by 7 bases, with 9 bases between the two germline ends. The CDR3 covers 12 residues. Study-level results: Common viral pathogens were later found to be apparently linked to several of the most significant clusters. The study designated around 150 TCR beta chains cytomegalovirus-associated. Judged likely to be a sequencing artifact was a cluster of highly shared sequence variants.

Source material: PBMCs. The TCR was taken from a woman under 40 in good health and CMV-seronegative. The chain recombines TRBV2 with TRBJ2-2, with D unclear. This CDR3 is CASSLPGGELFF. CDR3 DNA: TGTGCCAGCAGCCTCCCGGGCGGGGAGCTGTTTTTT.